Below are 29 T cell receptor beta chains sequenced from a single sample in a study of blood T cell repertoires in COVID-19. Sequencing used immunoSEQ multiplex PCR; TCRdb keeps in-frame clones, though not all of them. The sample shows hundreds of thousands of clones, approximately 88% of them seen only once. The sequenced sample was peripheral blood. The receptors originated from a man aged 18 to 35 with active or convalescent COVID-19.

This clone was seen only once. V is TRBV5-1 and J is TRBJ2-1; D is unresolved. Germline CDR1 SGHRS, CDR2 YFSETQ. The length of the CDR3 is 12 residues. Trimming removed 0 bases at V and 10 bases at J, with 8 bases between. For the CDR3, the DNA is TGCGCCAGCAGCTTGGGACGAGGAGAGCAGTTCTTC. It specifies CASSLGRGEQFF.

The chain carries TRBV6-5 and TRBJ1-2; 10 nucleotides match TRBD1. Germline values: CDR1 MNHEY, CDR2 SVGAGI. The CDR3 has 16 residues. The V and J ends lost 2 bases and 8 bases, in that order; junction bases with no gene match: 11. CDR3 in amino acids: CASSYPQGTGAGGYTF. For the CDR3, the DNA is TGTGCCAGCAGTTACCCCCAGGGGACAGGGGCTGGGGGCTACACCTTC.

The rearrangement uses TRBV25-1 and TRBJ1-3; TRBD1 is a possible D gene (5 bases). The CDR3 has 16 amino acids. Germline V gene data show CDR1 as MGHDK and CDR2 as SYGVNS. The V gene lost 3 bases and the J gene lost 4 bases, with 16 bases spanning the gap. Here the CDR3 DNA reads TGTGCCAGCAGTGATGGGGGAGGGGCCGGAGGAAACACCATATATTTT. Its translation: CASSDGGGAGGNTIYF.

The chain carries TRBV30 and TRBJ1-1, with a possible D match to TRBD1 (6 bases). CDR1 is GTSNPN, CDR2 SVGIG, per germline (reference sequence). The CDR3 spans 16 residues. Trimming removed 5 bases at V and 3 bases at J, with 22 bases between. CDR3 loop: CAWGDRDTPIYTEAFF. The DNA for the CDR3 is TGTGCCTGGGGAGACCGGGACACCCCAATTTACACTGAAGCTTTCTTT.

The rearrangement links TRBV15 to TRBJ1-2, with a possible D match to TRBD1 (6 bases). With 0 bases removed from V and 8 bases from J, the gap between germline ends came to 16 bases. Germline V gives CDR1 LNHNV, CDR2 YYDKDF (reference sequence). The CDR3 covers 15 residues. The CDR3 nucleotides are TGTGCCACCAGCAGAGACAGGGGCGGGGGCAGAGGCTACACCTTC. Translated, it gives CATSRDRGGGRGYTF.

This chain joins TRBV19 and TRBJ2-3; tentative D call: TRBD2 (6 bases). This CDR3 comprises 13 residues. Germline V gives CDR1 LNHDA, CDR2 SQIVND (reference sequence). Trimming cost V 5 bases and J 5 bases, with 11 bases left between them. The CDR3 spells CASSGTGGDTQYF. CDR3 sequence (DNA): TGTGCCAGTAGTGGGACTGGAGGAGATACGCAGTATTTT.

The rearrangement links TRBV7-2 to TRBJ1-2; 7 bases map to TRBD1. The CDR3 is made up of 15 amino acids. V gave up 1 base and J gave up 4 bases; unmatched junction bases: 6. Germline V gene lookup returns CDR1 SGHTA and CDR2 FQGNSA. The CDR3 protein is CASSLGGGAFYGYTF. CDR3 DNA sequence: TGTGCCAGCAGCTTAGGAGGGGGCGCATTCTATGGCTACACCTTC.

V usage is TRBV6-5 and J usage is TRBJ1-4; 7 bases are shared with TRBD1. This CDR3 comprises 15 residues. Trimming cost V 5 bases and J 4 bases; bases outside gene matches: 7. The germline gives CDR1 MNHEY, CDR2 SVGAGI. CDR3 sequence: CASSRGQRFNEKLFF. The CDR3 DNA is TGTGCCAGCAGTAGGGGACAGCGATTTAATGAAAAACTGTTTTTT.

V gene TRBV27 combines with J gene TRBJ1-1; D is perhaps TRBD1 (6 bases). The V gene lost 5 bases and the J gene lost 10 bases, with 20 bases spanning the gap. The CDR3 totals 14 residues. The germline CDR1 and CDR2 sequences are MNHEY and SMNVEV (reference sequence). CDR3 sequence reads: CASSPTGGGQAAFF. The CDR3 DNA reads as TGTGCCAGCAGTCCGACGGGAGGGGGTCAGGCAGCTTTCTTT.

The V call is TRBV14, the J call TRBJ2-7, with D unresolved. Trimming took off 5 bases at V and 0 bases at J, with 11 bases between the two ends. This CDR3 has 14 amino acids. CDR1 SGHDN and CDR2 FVKESK come from the germline V gene. CDR3 nucleotides: TGTGCCAGCAGCTATACAGTTAGCTCCTACGAGCAGTACTTC. Residues: CASSYTVSSYEQYF.

This CDR3 reads CASSGVKETQYF. CDR3 nucleotides: TGTGCCAGCAGCGGAGTAAAAGAGACCCAGTACTTC. This chain uses TRBV14 with TRBJ2-5; D remains ambiguous. The CDR3 sequence is 12 residues long. Germline V gene sequence: CDR1 SGHDN, CDR2 FVKESK. The V end was cut by 5 bases, the J end by 3 bases, with 7 bases between.

The rearrangement links TRBV25-1 to TRBJ2-3; 11 bases map to TRBD2. J lost 2 bases, V lost 7 bases, and 5 bases had no gene match. Germline V gives CDR1 MGHDK, CDR2 SYGVNS. The CDR3 consists of 15 residues. The CDR3 loop reads CASKIAGGSTDTQYF. CDR3 nucleotide sequence: TGTGCCAGCAAGATAGCGGGGGGGTCCACAGATACGCAGTATTTT.

This chain's CDR3 is CASSPGFTGELFF. The CDR3 DNA sequence: TGTGCCAGCAGCCCGGGGTTTACCGGGGAGCTGTTTTTT. The chain joins TRBV2 to TRBJ2-2; maybe TRBD2 (5 bases). Germline V gene lookup returns CDR1 SNHLY and CDR2 FYNNEI. V gave up 6 bases and J gave up 5 bases, with 10 bases separating them. CDR3 size: 13 residues.

CDR3: CASSLGQLAGELFF. CDR3 nucleotide sequence: TGTGCCAGCAGTTTGGGACAGTTGGCCGGGGAGCTGTTTTTT. The chain carries TRBV27 and TRBJ2-2; the match to TRBD1 covers 7 bases. The CDR3 is made up of 14 amino acids. V was pared by 3 bases and J by 6 bases, with 4 bases of the junction left unmatched. Germline V gene lookup returns CDR1 MNHEY and CDR2 SMNVEV (reference sequence).

The genes are TRBV7-6 and TRBJ2-5; D not resolved. The CDR3 has 13 amino acids. The germline V gene has CDR1 SGHVS and CDR2 FNYEAQ. Trimming took off 2 bases at V and 3 bases at J, with 7 bases between the two ends. The CDR3 region has the DNA TGTGCCAGCAGCTTATTCCGGGAAGAGACCCAGTACTTC. Its translation: CASSLFREETQYF.

The V and J genes are TRBV6-1 and TRBJ1-2; D remains ambiguous. The CDR3 covers 16 residues. Germline V gene sequence: CDR1 MNHNS, CDR2 SASEGT. Trimming stripped 2 bases from V and 3 bases from J, with 16 bases between. CDR3 residues: CASSEFYLGVDYGYTF. CDR3 nucleotide sequence: TGTGCCAGCAGTGAATTCTACCTCGGGGTCGACTATGGCTACACCTTC.

This chain connects TRBV11-2 to TRBJ2-1; 7 bases align to TRBD1. After removal of 5 bases from V and 4 bases from J, the junction contained 8 bases not matched to a gene. The CDR3 is 15 amino acids. The germline gives CDR1 SGHAT, CDR2 FQNNGV. CDR3 sequence reads: CASSQTGTAYNEQFF. The CDR3 region has the DNA TGTGCCAGCAGCCAGACCGGGACAGCGTACAATGAGCAGTTCTTC.

This rearrangement joins TRBV5-4 to TRBJ2-4; TRBD2 aligns across 9 bases. Germline CDR1 and CDR2: SGHNT and YYREEE (reference sequence). The CDR3 is made up of 15 amino acids. The trim removed 0 bases at V and 8 bases at J, leaving 6 bases unmatched. CDR3 coding DNA: TGTGCCAGCAGCTTGGCTCCTAGCGGGGTTGACATTCAGTACTTC. As protein: CASSLAPSGVDIQYF.

The rearrangement uses TRBV2 and TRBJ1-1; D is perhaps TRBD1 (5 bases). The CDR3 runs to 10 residues. Germline CDR1 reads SNHLY; CDR2 reads FYNNEI. The germline V and J ends were trimmed by 7 bases and 8 bases, with 8 bases remaining between them. Written as DNA, the CDR3 is TGTGCCAGCACGGGGGTCGAAGCTTTCTTT. Amino acids: CASTGVEAFF.

The V gene is TRBV11-2, the J gene TRBJ1-1; TRBD1 might be the D (5 bases). CDR3 length equals 13 residues. Germline-derived CDR1 and CDR2 are SGHAT and FQNNGV. V was pared by 6 bases and J by 5 bases, with 13 bases between. This CDR3 is CASSPTGGTEAFF. For the CDR3, the DNA is TGTGCCAGCAGTCCAACGGGGGGGACTGAAGCTTTCTTT. The variable domain in full, with the rest retrieved from reference TRBV11-2 and TRBJ1-1, is EAGVAQSPRYKIIEKRQSVAFWCNPISGHATLYWYQQILGQGPKLLIQFQNNGVVDDSQLPKDRFSAERLKGVDSTLKIQPAKLEDSAVYLCASSPTGGTEAFFGQGTRLTVV.

V gene TRBV7-2 combines with J gene TRBJ1-4; TRBD1 is a possible D gene (6 bases). Per the germline V gene, CDR1 is SGHTA and CDR2 is FQGNSA. The CDR3 is made up of 14 amino acids. The ends were cut back, 4 bases at V and 5 bases at J, with 11 bases in the middle. This chain's CDR3 is CASSSQQGNEKLFF. The CDR3 nucleotides are TGTGCCAGCAGCTCCCAACAGGGAAATGAAAAACTGTTTTTT.

The J gene is TRBJ1-1, the V gene TRBV6-1; possibly TRBD1 for D (5 bases). V lost 1 base and J 10 bases, leaving 13 bases between the germline ends. CDR1 is MNHNS, CDR2 SASEGT, per germline. CDR3 length equals 13 residues. CDR3 amino acids: CASSEEGLGGAFF. CDR3 nucleotides: TGTGCCAGCAGTGAAGAGGGTCTCGGGGGAGCTTTCTTT.

This chain links TRBV11-2 with TRBJ1-3, with D unresolved. This CDR3 contains 14 residues. V was cut by 2 bases and J by 0 bases, with 5 bases left in between. Germline-derived CDR1 and CDR2 are SGHAT and FQNNGV. CDR3 in DNA: TGTGCCAGCAGCTTATGGGCCTCTGGAAACACCATATATTTT. Amino acids: CASSLWASGNTIYF.

This clone was seen just once. This chain joins TRBV9 and TRBJ1-6; a weak D match, TRBD1 (5 bases). Trimming removed 0 bases from V and 7 bases from J, with 11 bases in between. The CDR3 has 15 amino acids. Germline values: CDR1 SGDLS, CDR2 YYNGEE. CDR3 in DNA: TGTGCCAGCAGCGTAGGGGACGGACTAAATTCACCCCTCCACTTT. This gives the protein CASSVGDGLNSPLHF.

The chain carries TRBV9 and TRBJ2-7; 10 bases map to TRBD2. J gave up 6 bases and V 0 bases, and 9 bases lay outside the gene matches. The CDR3 runs to 16 residues. In germline, CDR1 is SGDLS, CDR2 YYNGEE. CDR3 region: CASSVASGLASGEQYF. As DNA, the CDR3 is TGTGCCAGCAGCGTAGCCTCGGGACTAGCGTCGGGCGAGCAGTACTTC.

This clone occurred a few times. The rearrangement uses TRBV27 and TRBJ2-1; no definite D call. Trimming took 5 bases from V and 0 from J, leaving 8 bases between them. Germline values: CDR1 MNHEY, CDR2 SMNVEV (reference sequence). The CDR3 spans 14 residues. The CDR3 loop reads CASSLTSSYNEQFF. CDR3 nucleotides: TGTGCCAGCAGTCTTACGAGCTCCTACAATGAGCAGTTCTTC.

The chain carries TRBV5-1 and TRBJ2-7; 9 bases map to TRBD1. The V gene end was trimmed by 3 bases and the J gene end by 1 base; junction bases not matched to a gene: 2. CDR3 length: 14 amino acids. The V gene's germline CDR1 is SGHRS and CDR2 YFSETQ. DNA of the CDR3: TGCGCCAGCAGCTCGGGACAGGGTTCCTACGAGCAGTACTTC. Protein sequence: CASSSGQGSYEQYF. Looking up the rest from reference TRBV5-1 and TRBJ2-7 gives the full variable domain: KAGVTQTPRYLIKTRGQQVTLSCSPISGHRSVSWYQQTPGQGLQFLFEYFSETQRNKGNFPGRFSGRQFSNSRSEMNVSTLELGDSALYLCASSSGQGSYEQYFGPGTRLTVT.

Of note for this clone: The junction and the germline gene differ at one end; a read error may be behind it. The chain joins TRBV12-3 or TRBV12-4 to TRBJ2-1, with D tentatively TRBD2 (6 bases). The CDR3 loop spans 11 amino acids. This CDR3 is CASSLGREWVF. In DNA, the CDR3 is TGTGCCAGCAGCCTGGGGCGGGAATGGGTCTTC.

In this sample, this clone turned up a few times. The CDR3 here is CASSADRNTEAFF. CDR3 nucleotide sequence: TGTGCCAGCAGCGCGGACAGGAACACTGAAGCTTTCTTT. This rearrangement joins TRBV9 to TRBJ1-1, with D possibly TRBD1 on 6 matching bases. Between the trimmed V and J ends, which lost 3 bases and 1 base, there was a span of 7 bases. The CDR3 is 13 amino acids. CDR1 is SGDLS and CDR2 is YYNGEE in the germline V gene.